This entry lists 20 T cell receptor beta chains sequenced from one sample in a study of T cells in Graves' hyperthyroidism and ophthalmopathy. Amplified regions were TCR beta CDR3 sequences from RNA transcripts. RT-PCR in the first round (using the HTBI primer set) targeted the TCR CDR3. One entry per CDR3 protein results from TCRdb running MiXCR on the multiplex PCR reads. This sample has about 530,000 distinct CDR3 sequences, with about a sixth found just once. The sample consisted of blood. The origin of the receptors is a woman aged 18 to 35 with Graves' ophthalmopathy.

This clonotype was counted at least ten times. The chain uses TRBV11-2 and TRBJ2-3; possibly TRBD2 for D (5 bases). Trimming took off 1 base at V and 3 bases at J, with 14 bases between the two ends. The CDR3 length is 16 residues. Per the germline V gene, CDR1 is SGHAT and CDR2 is FQNNGV. Written as DNA, the CDR3 is TGTGCCAGCAGCTTAGTGGTGGGAGTGATAACAGATACGCAGTATTTT. It translates to CASSLVVGVITDTQYF.

This clonotype was observed many times. The J gene is TRBJ1-1, the V gene TRBV27; D is perhaps TRBD1 (5 bases). Trimming took 0 bases from V and 5 from J, leaving 10 bases between them. The CDR3 is 14 residues long. The V gene's germline CDR1 is MNHEY and CDR2 SMNVEV (reference sequence). CDR3 DNA: TGTGCCAGCAGTTTATCTATAGGGGTGACTGAAGCTTTCTTT. The encoded protein is CASSLSIGVTEAFF.

At least ten counts were recorded for this clonotype. The V gene is TRBV28, the J gene TRBJ1-5; D perhaps matches TRBD1 (5 bases). V was shortened by 3 bases and J by 0 bases, with 18 bases between the two germline ends. CDR3 length equals 18 residues. CDR1 is MDHEN, CDR2 SYDVKM, per germline. The CDR3, as DNA: TGTGCCAGCAGTTTGGTTAGGGACTTATCGTATAGCAATCAGCCCCAGCATTTT. Encoded protein: CASSLVRDLSYSNQPQHF.

This clonotype was seen only a few times. The V call is TRBV7-9, the J call TRBJ2-1, with D possibly matching TRBD1 (5 bases). V lost 1 base to trimming and J lost 10 bases, with 23 bases between them. There are 17 residues in the CDR3. Germline CDR1 reads SEHNR; CDR2 reads FQNEAQ (reference sequence). The CDR3 region is CASSLGPGFSRYQEQFF. The DNA of the CDR3 is TGTGCCAGCAGCTTAGGCCCAGGGTTTTCGCGGTACCAGGAGCAGTTCTTC.

This clonotype was picked up many times. V gene TRBV10-3 combines with J gene TRBJ2-7; a weak D match, TRBD1 (6 bases). The germline gives CDR1 ENHRY, CDR2 SYGVKD. This CDR3 contains 13 residues. V shed 8 bases and J shed 2 bases, with 13 bases lying between them. CDR3 DNA sequence: TGTGCCATCCGACCGGACAGTCCCTACGAGCAGTACTTC. Translating gives CAIRPDSPYEQYF.

This clonotype was recorded many times. CDR3: CASSLVSGPRYNEQFF. The DNA of the CDR3 is TGTGCCAGCAGCTTAGTCTCTGGTCCCAGATACAATGAGCAGTTCTTC. The rearrangement uses TRBV7-2 and TRBJ2-1; D is ambiguous. CDR1 and CDR2 (germline): SGHTA, FQGNSA. This CDR3 is built from 16 residues. The V and J ends lost 1 base and 4 bases respectively, with 14 bases between them. The complete variable domain, with remaining parts taken from reference TRBV7-2 and TRBJ2-1, reads GAGVSQSPSNKVTEKGKDVELRCDPISGHTALYWYRQSLGQGLEFLIYFQGNSAPDKSGLPSDRFSAERTGGSVSTLTIQRTQQEDSAVYLCASSLVSGPRYNEQFFGPGTRLTVL.

At least ten counts were recorded for this clonotype. This chain connects TRBV6-1 to TRBJ1-5, with D perhaps matching TRBD1 (6 bases). Germline V lookup: CDR1 MNHNS, CDR2 SASEGT. Trimming removed 7 bases at V and 0 bases at J, with 16 bases between. The CDR3 length is 16 residues. The CDR3: CASMRWEGGSNQPQHF. As DNA, the CDR3 is TGTGCCAGCATGCGATGGGAGGGGGGTAGCAATCAGCCCCAGCATTTT.

This chain joins TRBV3-1 and TRBJ2-2, with D unclear. Germline V gene sequence: CDR1 LGHDT, CDR2 YNNKEL (reference sequence). V lost 0 bases, J lost 0 bases, and 11 bases lay in between. The CDR3 sequence is 17 residues long. CDR3 DNA: TGTGCCAGCAGCCAAGATAGGCCCACATCGAACACCGGGGAGCTGTTTTTT. Protein sequence: CASSQDRPTSNTGELFF.

This clonotype showed up many times. For the CDR3, the DNA is TGTGCCAGCAGCCAAGTTCTGCGGGAGGCCGTCAATGAGACCCAGTACTTC. Translating it yields CASSQVLREAVNETQYF. This chain links TRBV3-1 with TRBJ2-5; 8 positions agree with TRBD2. CDR1 and CDR2 (germline): LGHDT, YNNKEL (reference sequence). J gave up 5 bases and V 1 base, and 12 bases lay outside the gene matches. The CDR3 is made up of 17 amino acids.

The chain is built from TRBV4-3 and TRBJ2-5; TRBD1 is a possible D gene (6 bases). CDR3 length: 15 amino acids. Between the trimmed V and J ends, which lost 4 bases and 5 bases, there was a span of 17 bases. Germline-derived CDR1 and CDR2 are LGHNA and YSLEER. The CDR3 spells CASSLSTGFIETQYF. CDR3 bases: TGCGCCAGCAGCCTATCTACAGGGTTTATCGAGACCCAGTACTTC.

This clonotype came up many times. The chain carries TRBV20-1 and TRBJ2-1; 8 bases align to TRBD1. Germline V lookup: CDR1 DFQATT, CDR2 SNEGSKA (reference sequence). The J segment lost 6 bases and the V segment lost 6 bases, leaving 4 bases of the junction unmatched. The length of the CDR3 is 12 residues. The CDR3 DNA reads TGCAGTGCGTCGGACAGGGTCAATGAGCAGTTCTTC. It yields the protein CSASDRVNEQFF.

This clonotype was recorded once. V gene TRBV28 combines with J gene TRBJ1-2, with 8 nucleotides matching TRBD1. J was trimmed by 1 base and V by 5 bases; bases with no gene match: 9. This CDR3 contains 16 residues. Germline V gene data show CDR1 as MDHEN and CDR2 as SYDVKM. CDR3 sequence reads: CASSPAPGQVNYGYTF. The CDR3 DNA reads TGTGCCAGCAGTCCCGCCCCGGGACAGGTTAACTATGGCTACACCTTC.

This clonotype was seen a few times. V usage is TRBV7-9 and J usage is TRBJ2-3; TRBD1 aligns across 10 bases. Germline CDR1 reads SEHNR; CDR2 reads FQNEAQ (reference sequence). The CDR3 extends over 13 amino acids. The V gene end was trimmed by 11 bases and the J gene end by 4 bases; junction bases not matched to a gene: 6. This CDR3 is CAGDRGRADTQYF. CDR3 nucleotides: TGTGCCGGCGACAGGGGGCGGGCAGATACGCAGTATTTT.

V gene TRBV5-1 combines with J gene TRBJ2-5; no reliable D call. CDR3 length equals 12 residues. CDR1 and CDR2 from the germline V gene are SGHRS and YFSETQ. V lost 4 bases and J lost 1, with 5 bases in between. The CDR3 DNA is TGCGCCAGCAGCGCCTCCCAAGAGACCCAGTACTTC. This gives the protein CASSASQETQYF.

CDR3 nucleotides: TGCGCCAGCAGCCAAGAGTGGGGCATTTTGTACGAGCAGTACTTC. Amino acid sequence: CASSQEWGILYEQYF. This chain joins TRBV4-3 and TRBJ2-7; D possibly corresponds to TRBD1 (5 bases). CDR1 and CDR2 (germline): LGHNA, YSLEER. V lost 0 bases and J lost 4, with 13 bases in between. This CDR3 spans 15 amino acids.

The sample holds many counts of this clonotype. V is TRBV11-3 and J is TRBJ2-1; 7 bases line up with TRBD2. Trimming removed 1 base from V and 9 bases from J; junction bases left unmatched: 6. The CDR3 spans 14 residues. From germline, CDR1 is SGHNT and CDR2 YENEEA. CDR3 residues: CASSLVGGESEQFF. CDR3 nucleotides: TGTGCCAGCAGCTTAGTTGGGGGGGAGAGTGAGCAGTTCTTC.

V gene TRBV6-1 combines with J gene TRBJ1-2; possible D gene TRBD1, 5 bases. The CDR3 is 14 amino acids. Between the trimmed V and J ends, which lost 7 bases and 4 bases, there was a span of 16 bases. The V gene's germline CDR1 is MNHNS and CDR2 SASEGT. CDR3 amino acids: CASKMDGGGYGYTF. The DNA of the CDR3 is TGTGCCAGCAAGATGGACGGGGGAGGCTATGGCTACACCTTC.

This clonotype was recorded at least ten times. The chain couples TRBV11-2 to TRBJ2-3, with TRBD2 matching over 10 bases. This CDR3 has 16 amino acids. Germline CDR1 is SGHAT and CDR2 is FQNNGV. V lost 2 bases, J lost 0 bases, and 2 bases stayed unmatched. CDR3 region: CASSLQLAGSTDTQYF. Here the CDR3 DNA reads TGTGCCAGCAGCTTACAACTAGCGGGGAGCACAGATACGCAGTATTTT.

This clonotype showed up many times. CDR3 bases: TGCAGTGCTAGAGACCGGGACAGGAACTATGGCTACACCTTC. Translation: CSARDRDRNYGYTF. The rearrangement links TRBV20-1 to TRBJ1-2, with 8 bases fitting TRBD1. Germline assignment: CDR1 DFQATT and CDR2 SNEGSKA (reference sequence). V trimming: 0 bases; J trimming: 2 bases; junction bases outside the gene matches: 2. The CDR3 sequence is 14 residues long.

A remark on this clonotype: A much larger clone is a single base away; this may be a read error. The chain uses TRBV5-5 and TRBJ1-1; D may be TRBD1 (5 bases). The CDR3 is 14 residues long. Germline CDR1 and CDR2: SGHKS and YYEKEE (reference sequence). V was cut by 4 bases and J by 3 bases, with 13 bases left in between. In nucleotides, the CDR3 is TGTGCCAGCAGCCCGGGACTTATGGACACTGAAGCTTTCTTT. Amino acids: CASSPGLMDTEAFF.